The following is a T cell receptor beta chain sequence with its context. This entry is derived from a study of control samples from healthy donors and cancer patients. TCRdb's table, derived via immunoSEQ multiplex PCR, lists solely in-frame clones and lacks some. The sample shows about 200,000 clones, roughly nine tenths of them seen only once. Germline assignment: CDR1 SEHNR and CDR2 FQNEAQ (reference sequence). Trimming took off 4 bases at V and 3 bases at J, with 9 bases between the two ends. The CDR3 totals 14 residues. The chain carries TRBV7-9 and TRBJ2-2; no clear D. The sequenced material came from blood. The TCR sequence derives from a man aged 30 to 45 in good health. DNA for the CDR3: TGTGCCAGCAGCTCCTTTGTAGACACCGGGGAGCTGTTTTTT. It yields the protein CASSSFVDTGELFF.